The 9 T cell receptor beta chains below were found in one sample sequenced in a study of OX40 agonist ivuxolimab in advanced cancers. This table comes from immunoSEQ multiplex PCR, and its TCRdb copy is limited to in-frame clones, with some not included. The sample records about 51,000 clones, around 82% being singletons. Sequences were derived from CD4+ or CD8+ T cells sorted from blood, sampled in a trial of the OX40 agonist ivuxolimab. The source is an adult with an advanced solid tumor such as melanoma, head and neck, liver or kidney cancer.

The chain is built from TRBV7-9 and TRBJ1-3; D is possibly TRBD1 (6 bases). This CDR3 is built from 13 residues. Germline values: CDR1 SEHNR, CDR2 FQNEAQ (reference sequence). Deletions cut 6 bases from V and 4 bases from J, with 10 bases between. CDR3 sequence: CASSDRSGNTIYF. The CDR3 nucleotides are TGTGCCAGCAGTGACAGGTCCGGAAACACCATATATTTT.

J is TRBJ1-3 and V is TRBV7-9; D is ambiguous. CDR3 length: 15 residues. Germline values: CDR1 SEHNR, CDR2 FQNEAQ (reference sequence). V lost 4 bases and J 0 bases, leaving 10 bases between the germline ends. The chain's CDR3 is CASSSVVSSGNTIYF. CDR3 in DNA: TGTGCCAGCAGCTCAGTGGTCTCCTCTGGAAACACCATATATTTT.

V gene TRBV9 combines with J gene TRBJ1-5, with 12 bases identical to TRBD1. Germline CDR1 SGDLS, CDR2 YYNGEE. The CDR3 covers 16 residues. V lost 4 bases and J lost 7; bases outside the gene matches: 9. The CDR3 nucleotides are TGTGCCAGCAGCCAAAGCGCCGGGACAGGGGGCCAGCCCCAGCATTTT. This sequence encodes CASSQSAGTGGQPQHF.

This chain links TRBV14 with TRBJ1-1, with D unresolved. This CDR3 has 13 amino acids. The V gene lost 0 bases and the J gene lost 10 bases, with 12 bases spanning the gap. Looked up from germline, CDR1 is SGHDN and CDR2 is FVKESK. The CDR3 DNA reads TGTGCCAGCAGCCAAGATCTCCCGGGTCGAGCTTTCTTT. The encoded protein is CASSQDLPGRAFF.

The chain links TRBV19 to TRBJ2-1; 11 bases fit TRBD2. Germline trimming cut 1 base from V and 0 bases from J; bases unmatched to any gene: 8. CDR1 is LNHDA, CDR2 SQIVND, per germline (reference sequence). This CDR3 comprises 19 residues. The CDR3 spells CASSIGPSGGYTSYNEQFF. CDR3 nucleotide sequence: TGTGCCAGTAGTATAGGGCCTAGCGGGGGGTATACCTCCTACAATGAGCAGTTCTTC. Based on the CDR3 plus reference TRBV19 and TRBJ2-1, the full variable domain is DGGITQSPKYLFRKEGQNVTLSCEQNLNHDAMYWYRQDPGQGLRLIYYSQIVNDFQKGDIAEGYSVSREKKESFPLTVTSAQKNPTAFYLCASSIGPSGGYTSYNEQFFGPGTRLTVL.

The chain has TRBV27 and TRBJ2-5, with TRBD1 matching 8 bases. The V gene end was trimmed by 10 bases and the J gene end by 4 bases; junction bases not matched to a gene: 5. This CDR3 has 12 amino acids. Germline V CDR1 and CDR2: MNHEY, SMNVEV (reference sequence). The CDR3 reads CATRQGLETQYF. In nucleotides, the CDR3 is TGTGCCACCAGACAGGGGTTAGAGACCCAGTACTTC.

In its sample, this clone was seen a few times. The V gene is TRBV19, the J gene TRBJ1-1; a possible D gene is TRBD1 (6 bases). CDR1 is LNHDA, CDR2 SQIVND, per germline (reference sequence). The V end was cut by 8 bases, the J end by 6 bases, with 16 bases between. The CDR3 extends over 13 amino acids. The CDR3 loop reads CASGQQGFPEAFF. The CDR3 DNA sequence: TGTGCCAGTGGGCAACAGGGATTCCCTGAAGCTTTCTTT.

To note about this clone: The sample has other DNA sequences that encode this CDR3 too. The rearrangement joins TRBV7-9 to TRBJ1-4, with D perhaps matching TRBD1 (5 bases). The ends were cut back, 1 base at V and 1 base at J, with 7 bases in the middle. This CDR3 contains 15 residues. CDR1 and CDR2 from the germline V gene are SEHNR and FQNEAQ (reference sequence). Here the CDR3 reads CASSLDRRTNEKLFF. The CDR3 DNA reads TGTGCCAGCAGCTTAGACAGGAGAACTAATGAAAAACTGTTTTTT. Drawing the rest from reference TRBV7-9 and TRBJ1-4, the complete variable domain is DTGVSQNPRHKITKRGQNVTFRCDPISEHNRLYWYRQTLGQGPEFLTYFQNEAQLEKSRLLSDRFSAERPKGSFSTLEIQRTEQGDSAMYLCASSLDRRTNEKLFFGSGTQLSVL.

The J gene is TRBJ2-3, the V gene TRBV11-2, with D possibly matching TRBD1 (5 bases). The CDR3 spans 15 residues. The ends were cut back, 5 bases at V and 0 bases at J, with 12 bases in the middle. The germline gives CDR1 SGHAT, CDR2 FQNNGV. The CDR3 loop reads CASSPVPGSTDTQYF. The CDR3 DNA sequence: TGTGCCAGCAGCCCAGTCCCAGGGAGCACAGATACGCAGTATTTT.